The T cell receptor beta chain under discussion was sequenced for a study of early T cells in non-severe SARS-CoV-2 infection. Study overall: Unsorted whole-blood RNA was sequenced in bulk, leaving chains unpaired.

This clonotype has ten or more counts. TCRdb re-analysed the 5' RACE reads in MiXCR, keeping a single row per CDR3 protein. The table shows about 26,000 distinct CDR3 sequences, with 5.1% occurring only once. V was pared by 0 bases and J by 3 bases, with 7 bases between. CDR3 length: 13 residues. CDR1 and CDR2 (germline): SGHTS, YDEGEE. This receptor was identified in an adult who was a healthcare worker with PCR-confirmed SARS-CoV-2 infection or an uninfected control (not recorded which). This rearrangement joins TRBV5-8 to TRBJ2-7; possibly TRBD2 for D (6 bases). What was sequenced was whole blood. Here the CDR3 DNA reads TGTGCCAGCAGCTTGGAGGAGGGCTACGAGCAGTACTTC. It codes for CASSLEEGYEQYF.